The clone carrying this T cell receptor (beta chain) was counted only a few times. Antigen: not known. The data are from a study of Graves' ophthalmopathy and Graves' hyperthyroidism. Regarding the study as a whole: Cross-validated, the 13-signature model showed 87.88%/81.08% sensitivity/specificity, and 80%/75% in the test set. The model reached about 66% sensitivity and approximately 72% specificity for predicting ophthalmopathy progression. Among expanded thyroid clonotypes above 0.001 frequency, most also occurred in blood.

The CDR3 runs 18 residues. V shed 5 bases and J 0 bases; nucleotides not matched to a gene: 15. From germline, CDR1 is SGHVS and CDR2 FQNEAQ. Hyperthyroidism in these 18- to 65-year-old patients was newly diagnosed, lasting under 2 months. Amplification from RNA transcripts yielded the TCR beta CDR3 regions. An opening RT-PCR round employed HTBI primers and preceded a second-round multiplex PCR. One entry per CDR3 protein results from TCRdb running MiXCR on the multiplex PCR reads. The data show some 1.1 million distinct CDR3 sequences, with around a third seen just once and 11% held by the top ten. The sample consisted of peripheral blood or thyroid tissue (not recorded which). This receptor was obtained from an adult man with Graves' hyperthyroidism. The chain employs TRBV7-8 and TRBJ2-7, with 8 bases aligning to TRBD1. In nucleotides, the CDR3 is TGTGCCAGCAGCCCAAGAGGACAGGGAGCTATAAGCTCCTACGAGCAGTACTTC. Amino acid sequence: CASSPRGQGAISSYEQYF.